This T cell receptor (beta chain) appears in the sequencing data of a study of blood T cell repertoires in COVID-19. About the study: PBMCs, B-cell-depleted T cells, or T cells provided the cDNA or gDNA that made up the material.

The CDR3 is 18 residues long. V lost 0 bases to trimming and J lost 0 bases; unmatched junction nucleotides: 9. Germline CDR1 reads SQVTM; CDR2 reads ANQGSEA. Authors' data handling: Reference gene primers were amplified, and this amplification served to estimate nucleated cell counts. Profiled with immunoSEQ multiplex PCR; TCRdb holds only in-frame clones, not every one. V and J calls and clone size follow that table, whereas D and trimming were derived from the DNA. The table has tens of thousands of clones, 83% seen once. Material: peripheral blood. The source of this sequence is a woman older than 75 with acute or convalescent COVID-19. The genes are TRBV29-1 and TRBJ1-1; TRBD1 matches at 11 bases. CDR3 amino acids: CSVEDPDRGPVVNTEAFF. The CDR3 bases are TGCAGCGTTGAAGATCCGGACAGGGGGCCGGTGGTGAACACTGAAGCTTTCTTT.